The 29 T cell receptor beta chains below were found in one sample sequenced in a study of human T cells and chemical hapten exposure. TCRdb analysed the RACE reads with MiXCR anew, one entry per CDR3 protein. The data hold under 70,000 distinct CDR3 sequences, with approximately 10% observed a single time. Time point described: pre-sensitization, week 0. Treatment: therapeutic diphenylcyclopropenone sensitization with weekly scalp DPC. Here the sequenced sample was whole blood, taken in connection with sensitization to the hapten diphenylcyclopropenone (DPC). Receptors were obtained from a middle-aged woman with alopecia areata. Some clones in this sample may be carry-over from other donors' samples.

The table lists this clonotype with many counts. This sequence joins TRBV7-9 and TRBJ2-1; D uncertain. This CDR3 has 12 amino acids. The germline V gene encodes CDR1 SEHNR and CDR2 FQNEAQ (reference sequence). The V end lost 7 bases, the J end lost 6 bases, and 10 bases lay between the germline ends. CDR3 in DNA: TGTGCCAGCACCTTGGGCACCAATGAGCAGTTCTTC. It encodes CASTLGTNEQFF.

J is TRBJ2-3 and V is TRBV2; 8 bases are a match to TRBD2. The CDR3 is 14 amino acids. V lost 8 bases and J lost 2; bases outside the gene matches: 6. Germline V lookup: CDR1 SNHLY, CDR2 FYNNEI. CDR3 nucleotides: TGTGCCAGCGGGGGTAGCGGGGTCACAGATACGCAGTATTTT. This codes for CASGGSGVTDTQYF. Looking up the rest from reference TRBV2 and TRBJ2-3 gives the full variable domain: EPEVTQTPSHQVTQMGQEVILRCVPISNHLYFYWYRQILGQKVEFLVSFYNNEISEKSEIFDDQFSVERPDGSNFTLKIRSTKLEDSAMYFCASGGSGVTDTQYFGPGTRLTVL.

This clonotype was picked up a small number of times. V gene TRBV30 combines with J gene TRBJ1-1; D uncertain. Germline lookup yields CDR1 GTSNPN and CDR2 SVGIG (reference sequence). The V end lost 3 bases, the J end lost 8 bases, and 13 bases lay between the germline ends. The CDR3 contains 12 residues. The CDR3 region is CAWRQLAQEAFF. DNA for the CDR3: TGTGCCTGGAGACAATTAGCACAAGAAGCTTTCTTT.

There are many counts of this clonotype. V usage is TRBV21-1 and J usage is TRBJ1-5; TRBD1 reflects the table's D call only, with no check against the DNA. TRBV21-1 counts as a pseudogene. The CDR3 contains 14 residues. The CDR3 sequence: CASSKEGVSQPQHF. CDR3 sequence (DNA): TGTGCCAGCAGCAAAGAGGGGGTGAGTCAGCCCCAGCATTTT.

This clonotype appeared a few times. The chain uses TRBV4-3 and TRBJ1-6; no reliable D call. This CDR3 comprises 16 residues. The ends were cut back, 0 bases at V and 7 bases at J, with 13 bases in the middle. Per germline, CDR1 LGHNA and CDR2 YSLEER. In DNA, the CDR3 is TGCGCCAGCAGCCAAGAACCGGGGATGAGGAATTCACCCCTCCACTTT. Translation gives CASSQEPGMRNSPLHF.

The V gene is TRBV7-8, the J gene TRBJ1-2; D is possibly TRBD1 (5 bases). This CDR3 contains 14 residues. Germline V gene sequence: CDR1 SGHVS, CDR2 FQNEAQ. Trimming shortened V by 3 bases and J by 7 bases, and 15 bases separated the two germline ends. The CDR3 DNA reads TGTGCCAGCAGCTTGAGGGGAGGAGACCCTGGCTACACCTTC. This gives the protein CASSLRGGDPGYTF.

The CDR3 region is CASSEWRGGARGNTEAFF. CDR3 nucleotides: TGCGCCAGCAGTGAGTGGCGCGGGGGCGCGAGGGGGAACACTGAAGCTTTCTTT. The rearrangement joins TRBV10-2 to TRBJ1-1; possible D gene TRBD1, 6 bases. Trimming took off 1 base at V and 1 base at J, with 19 bases between the two ends. The germline V gene has CDR1 WSHSY and CDR2 SAAADI. The CDR3 contains 18 residues.

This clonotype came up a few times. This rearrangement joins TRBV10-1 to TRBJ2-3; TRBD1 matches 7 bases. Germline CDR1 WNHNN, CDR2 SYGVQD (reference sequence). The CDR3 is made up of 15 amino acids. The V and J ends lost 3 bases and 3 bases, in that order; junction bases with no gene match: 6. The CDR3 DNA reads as TGCGCCAGCAGTGAAGGTCCAGGGGGTACAGATACGCAGTATTTT. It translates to CASSEGPGGTDTQYF.

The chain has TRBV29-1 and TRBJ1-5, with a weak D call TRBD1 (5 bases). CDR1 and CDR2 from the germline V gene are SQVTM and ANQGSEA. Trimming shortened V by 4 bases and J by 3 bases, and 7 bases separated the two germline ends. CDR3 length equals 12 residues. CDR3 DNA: TGCAGCGTTGGGACATTCAATCAGCCCCAGCATTTT. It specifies CSVGTFNQPQHF.

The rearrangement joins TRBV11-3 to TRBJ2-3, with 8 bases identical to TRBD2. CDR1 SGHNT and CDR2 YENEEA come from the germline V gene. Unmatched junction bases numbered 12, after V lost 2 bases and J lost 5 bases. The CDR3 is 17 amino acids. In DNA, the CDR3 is TGTGCCAGCAGCTTAAGCAAAGGGATCCGGGGGGGAGATACGCAGTATTTT. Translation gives CASSLSKGIRGGDTQYF.

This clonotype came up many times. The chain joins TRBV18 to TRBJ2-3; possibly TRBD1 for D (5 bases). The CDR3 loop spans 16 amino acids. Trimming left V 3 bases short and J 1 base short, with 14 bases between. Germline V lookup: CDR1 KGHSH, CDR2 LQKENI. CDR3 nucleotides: TGTGCCAGCTCACCGAATCAGGGCCAGGGCACAGATACGCAGTATTTT. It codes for CASSPNQGQGTDTQYF.

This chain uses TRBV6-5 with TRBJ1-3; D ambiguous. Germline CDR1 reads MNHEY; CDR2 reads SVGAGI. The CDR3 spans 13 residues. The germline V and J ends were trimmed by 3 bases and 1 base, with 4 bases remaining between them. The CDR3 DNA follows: TGTGCCAGCAGTTATGGGTCTGGAAACACCATATATTTT. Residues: CASSYGSGNTIYF.

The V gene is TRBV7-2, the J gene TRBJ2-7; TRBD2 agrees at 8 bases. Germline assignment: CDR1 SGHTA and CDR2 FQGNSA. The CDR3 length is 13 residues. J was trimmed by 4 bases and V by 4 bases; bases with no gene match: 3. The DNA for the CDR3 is TGTGCCAGCAGCTCCCAGCGGGAGTACGAGCAGTACTTC. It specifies CASSSQREYEQYF. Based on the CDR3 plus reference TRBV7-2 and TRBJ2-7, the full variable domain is GAGVSQSPSNKVTEKGKDVELRCDPISGHTALYWYRQSLGQGLEFLIYFQGNSAPDKSGLPSDRFSAERTGGSVSTLTIQRTQQEDSAVYLCASSSQREYEQYFGPGTRLTVT.

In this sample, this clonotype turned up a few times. The CDR3 DNA is TGTGCCAGCAGCTTGGCAGGAAAGCAGTTCTTC. It codes for CASSLAGKQFF. The chain employs TRBV7-8 and TRBJ2-1; D is undetermined. CDR1 and CDR2 from the germline V gene are SGHVS and FQNEAQ. Trimming pared 3 bases from V and 11 bases from J, leaving 8 bases between. This CDR3 region has 11 residues.

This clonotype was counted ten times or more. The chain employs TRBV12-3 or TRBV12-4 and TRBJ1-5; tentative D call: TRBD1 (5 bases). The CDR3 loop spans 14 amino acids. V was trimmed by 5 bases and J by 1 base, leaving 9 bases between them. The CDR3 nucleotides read TGTGCCAGCAGTCAGTCAGGGAGCAATCAGCCCCAGCATTTT. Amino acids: CASSQSGSNQPQHF.

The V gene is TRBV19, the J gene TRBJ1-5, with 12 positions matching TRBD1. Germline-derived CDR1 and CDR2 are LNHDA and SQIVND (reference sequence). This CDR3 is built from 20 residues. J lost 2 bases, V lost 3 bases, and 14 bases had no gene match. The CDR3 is CASSIRAAGTGGEGNQPQHF. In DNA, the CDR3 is TGTGCCAGTAGTATCCGAGCAGCCGGGACAGGGGGCGAGGGCAATCAGCCCCAGCATTTT.

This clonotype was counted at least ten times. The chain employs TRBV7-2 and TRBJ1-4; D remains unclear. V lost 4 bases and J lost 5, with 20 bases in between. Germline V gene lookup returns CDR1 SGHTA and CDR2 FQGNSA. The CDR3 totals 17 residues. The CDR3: CASSSLGVSSSNEKLFF. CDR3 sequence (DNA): TGTGCCAGCAGCTCCCTAGGAGTGAGTTCGTCGAATGAAAAACTGTTTTTT.

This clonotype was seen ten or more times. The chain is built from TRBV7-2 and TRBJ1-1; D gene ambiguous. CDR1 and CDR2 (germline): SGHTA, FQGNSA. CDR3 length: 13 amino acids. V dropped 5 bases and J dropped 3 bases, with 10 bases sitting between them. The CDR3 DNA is TGTGCCAGCAGCCCCCAACAGCACACTGAAGCTTTCTTT. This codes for CASSPQQHTEAFF.

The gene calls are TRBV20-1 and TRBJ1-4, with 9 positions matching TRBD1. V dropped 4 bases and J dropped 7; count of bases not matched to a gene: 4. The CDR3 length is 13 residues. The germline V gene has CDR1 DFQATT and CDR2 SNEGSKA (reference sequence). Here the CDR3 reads CSANRGRGEKLFF. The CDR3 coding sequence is TGCAGTGCTAACAGGGGGCGCGGTGAAAAACTGTTTTTT.

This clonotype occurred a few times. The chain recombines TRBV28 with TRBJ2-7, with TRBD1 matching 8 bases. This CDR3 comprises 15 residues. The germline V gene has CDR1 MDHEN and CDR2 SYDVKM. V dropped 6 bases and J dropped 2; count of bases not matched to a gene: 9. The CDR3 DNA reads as TGTGCCAGCAGACCATTCCAGGGACAGGCCTACGAGCAGTACTTC. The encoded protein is CASRPFQGQAYEQYF.

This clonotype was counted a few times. This chain's CDR3 is CASSVALNTEAFF. The CDR3 DNA reads TGTGCCAGCAGCGTAGCTTTGAACACTGAAGCTTTCTTT. V usage is TRBV9 and J usage is TRBJ1-1; D is undetermined. The CDR3 is made up of 13 amino acids. V gave up 0 bases and J gave up 0 bases, with 3 bases separating them. CDR1 SGDLS and CDR2 YYNGEE come from the germline V gene.

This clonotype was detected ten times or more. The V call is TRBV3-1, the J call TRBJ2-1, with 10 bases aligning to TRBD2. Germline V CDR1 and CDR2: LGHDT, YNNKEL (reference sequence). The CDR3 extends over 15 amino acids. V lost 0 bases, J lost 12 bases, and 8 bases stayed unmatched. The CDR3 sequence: CASSQDGLAGVGQFF. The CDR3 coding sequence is TGTGCCAGCAGCCAAGACGGGCTAGCGGGAGTCGGGCAGTTCTTC.

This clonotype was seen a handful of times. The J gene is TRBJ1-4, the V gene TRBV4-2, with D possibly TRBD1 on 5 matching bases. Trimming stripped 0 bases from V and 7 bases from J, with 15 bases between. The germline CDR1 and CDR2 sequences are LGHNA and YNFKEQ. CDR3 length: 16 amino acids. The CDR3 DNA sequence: TGTGCCAGCAGCCAAGATCCCCCCCGTGGGGGTGAAAAACTGTTTTTT. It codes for CASSQDPPRGGEKLFF.

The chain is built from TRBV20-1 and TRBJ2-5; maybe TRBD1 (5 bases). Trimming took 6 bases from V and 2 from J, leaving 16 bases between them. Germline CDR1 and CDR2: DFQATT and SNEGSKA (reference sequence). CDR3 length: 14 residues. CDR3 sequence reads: CSAHGEQAQETQYF. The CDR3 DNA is TGCAGTGCCCATGGTGAACAGGCACAAGAGACCCAGTACTTC.

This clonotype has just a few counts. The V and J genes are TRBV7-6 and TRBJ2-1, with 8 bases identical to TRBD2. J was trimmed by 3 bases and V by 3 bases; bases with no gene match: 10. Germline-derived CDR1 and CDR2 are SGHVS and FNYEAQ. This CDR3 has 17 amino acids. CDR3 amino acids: CASSFLLGRGDYNEQFF. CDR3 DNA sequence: TGTGCCAGCAGCTTCCTCCTTGGGCGGGGGGACTACAATGAGCAGTTCTTC.

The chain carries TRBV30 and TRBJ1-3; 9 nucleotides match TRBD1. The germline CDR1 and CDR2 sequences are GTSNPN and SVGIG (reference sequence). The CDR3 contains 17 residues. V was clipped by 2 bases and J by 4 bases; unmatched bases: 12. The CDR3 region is CAWSSTPDRGLGNTIYF. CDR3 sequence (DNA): TGTGCCTGGAGTTCCACTCCGGACAGGGGCCTCGGAAACACCATATATTTT.

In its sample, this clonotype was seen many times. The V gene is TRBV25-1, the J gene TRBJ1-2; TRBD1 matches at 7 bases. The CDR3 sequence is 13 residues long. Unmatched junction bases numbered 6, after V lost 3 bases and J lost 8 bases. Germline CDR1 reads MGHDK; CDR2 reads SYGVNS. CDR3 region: CASSDPTGLGYTF. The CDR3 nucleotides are TGTGCCAGCAGTGACCCGACAGGGCTGGGCTACACCTTC.

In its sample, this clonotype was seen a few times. CDR3 sequence reads: CASSQDRNTGYTF. The CDR3 DNA follows: TGCGCCAGCAGCCAAGACCGGAACACTGGCTACACCTTC. The chain uses TRBV4-3 and TRBJ1-2, with unresolved D. Germline assignment: CDR1 LGHNA and CDR2 YSLEER. The CDR3 contains 13 residues. The V end was cut by 0 bases, the J end by 7 bases, with 9 bases between.

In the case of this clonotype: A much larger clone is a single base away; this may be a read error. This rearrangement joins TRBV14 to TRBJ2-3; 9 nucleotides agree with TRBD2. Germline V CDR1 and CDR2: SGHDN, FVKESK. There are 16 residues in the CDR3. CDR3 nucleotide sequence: TGTGCCAGCAGCCAAGGGACTAGCGCGGGCACAGATTCGCAGTATTTT. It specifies CASSQGTSAGTDSQYF.